What follows are 8 T cell receptor beta chains derived from one specimen sequenced in a study of T cell repertoires in cytomegalovirus infection. These TCRs are of unknown antigen specificity. Via MiXCR, TCRdb re-called the reads, giving one row per CDR3 protein. The data contain 250,000 to 400,000 distinct CDR3 sequences, just under 25% of them seen just once; the ten biggest clones take up roughly 14%. Sequences were derived from cultured PBMCs, sampled from culture after CMV antigen stimulation. These receptors were obtained from a human donor in good health (CMV status not recorded). Some clones in this sample may be carry-over from other donors' samples.

This clonotype was seen ten or more times. This rearrangement joins TRBV20-1 to TRBJ2-3, with 7 bases matching TRBD2. CDR3 length: 14 amino acids. Per germline, CDR1 DFQATT and CDR2 SNEGSKA (reference sequence). Trimming removed 7 bases from V and 3 bases from J; junction bases left unmatched: 10. The CDR3 DNA reads TGCAGTGTTGGGGGGGAAAGGGTTACAGATACGCAGTATTTT. Its translation is CSVGGERVTDTQYF.

The genes are TRBV7-2 and TRBJ2-3, with 11 bases that match TRBD2. With 0 bases clipped from V and 2 bases from J, the junction kept 13 bases outside the gene matches. CDR1 and CDR2 (germline): SGHTA, FQGNSA. This CDR3 has 20 amino acids. CDR3 bases: TGTGCCAGCAGCTTAGCACCGGGACTAGCGGTCTCCCGCAACACAGATACGCAGTATTTT. It yields the protein CASSLAPGLAVSRNTDTQYF.

This chain links TRBV4-3 with TRBJ2-2; D is undetermined. The length of the CDR3 is 15 residues. V was pared by 1 base and J by 1 base, with 7 bases between. Per germline, CDR1 LGHNA and CDR2 YSLEER. In DNA form, the CDR3 reads TGCGCCAGCAGCCAAGTATGGCAGAACACCGGGGAGCTGTTTTTT. This encodes CASSQVWQNTGELFF.

The CDR3 is CASSDKLAGGGTDTQYF. For the CDR3, the DNA is TGTGCCAGCAGTGACAAACTAGCGGGAGGAGGGACAGATACGCAGTATTTT. This chain links TRBV12-3 or TRBV12-4 with TRBJ2-3; the match to TRBD2 covers 12 bases. The CDR3 extends over 17 amino acids. Trimming at V came to 5 bases and at J to 3 bases, leaving 9 bases not matched to a gene.

The chain links TRBV14 to TRBJ2-3; 11 bases map to TRBD1. The V gene's germline CDR1 is SGHDN and CDR2 FVKESK. The CDR3 spans 15 residues. Germline trimming cut 2 bases from V and 5 bases from J; bases unmatched to any gene: 3. The CDR3 here is CASSQRTGGIDTQYF. The DNA of the CDR3 is TGTGCCAGCAGCCAAAGGACAGGGGGCATAGATACGCAGTATTTT. The whole variable domain, filled in from reference TRBV14 and TRBJ2-3, reads EAGVTQFPSHSVIEKGQTVTLRCDPISGHDNLYWYRRVMGKEIKFLLHFVKESKQDESGMPNNRFLAERTGGTYSTLKVQPAELEDSGVYFCASSQRTGGIDTQYFGPGTRLTVL.

The chain uses TRBV4-1 and TRBJ2-7, with 11 bases fitting TRBD1. V lost 4 bases, J lost 2 bases, and 4 bases stayed unmatched. Looked up from germline, CDR1 is MGHRA and CDR2 is YSYEKL. This CDR3 contains 15 residues. The DNA for the CDR3 is TGCGCCAGCAGCCCCGGACAGGGGGCTCCCTACGAGCAGTACTTC. This codes for CASSPGQGAPYEQYF.

This clonotype has only a few counts. The CDR3 sequence is CASSLAGVYEQYV. CDR3 coding DNA: TGTGCCAGCAGCTTAGCGGGCGTCTACGAGCAGTACGTC. The V and J genes are TRBV7-8 and TRBJ2-7, with D uncertain. The CDR3 has 13 amino acids. V gave up 0 bases and J gave up 3 bases, with 6 bases separating them. Germline loops: CDR1 SGHVS, CDR2 FQNEAQ.

The chain has TRBV7-3 and TRBJ2-7; D gene unclear. The CDR3 sequence is 15 residues long. Per the germline V gene, CDR1 is SGHTA and CDR2 is FQGTGA. Deletions cut 2 bases from V and 0 bases from J, with 11 bases between. This CDR3 is CASSLSPAVSYEQYF. The CDR3 DNA follows: TGTGCCAGCAGCTTATCCCCTGCAGTCTCCTACGAGCAGTACTTC.